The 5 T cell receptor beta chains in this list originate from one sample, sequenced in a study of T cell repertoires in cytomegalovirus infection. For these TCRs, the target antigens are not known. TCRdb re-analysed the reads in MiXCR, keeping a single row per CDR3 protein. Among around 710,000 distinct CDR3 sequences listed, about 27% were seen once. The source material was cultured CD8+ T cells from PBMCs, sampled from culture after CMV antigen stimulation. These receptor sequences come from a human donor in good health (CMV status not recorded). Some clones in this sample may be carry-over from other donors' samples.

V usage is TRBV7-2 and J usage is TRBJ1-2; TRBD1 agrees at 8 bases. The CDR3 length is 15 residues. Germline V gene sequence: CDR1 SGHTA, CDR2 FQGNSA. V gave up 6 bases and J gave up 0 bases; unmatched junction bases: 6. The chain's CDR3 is CASRQGDSANYGYTF. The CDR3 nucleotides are TGTGCCAGCAGACAGGGGGACAGCGCTAACTATGGCTACACCTTC.

The CDR3 nucleotides are TGTGCCAGTACCTTACGGGAACAACGTTCACCCCTCCACTTT. This gives the protein CASTLREQRSPLHF. The chain has TRBV19 and TRBJ1-6; D not certain. The CDR3 contains 14 residues. V lost 7 bases and J 9 bases, leaving 16 bases between the germline ends. CDR1 is LNHDA and CDR2 is SQIVND in the germline V gene (reference sequence).

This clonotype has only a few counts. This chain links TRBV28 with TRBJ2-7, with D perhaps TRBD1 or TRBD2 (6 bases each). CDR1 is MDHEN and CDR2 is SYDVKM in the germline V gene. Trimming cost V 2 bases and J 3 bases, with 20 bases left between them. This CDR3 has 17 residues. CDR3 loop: CASSLSLGGPSIYEQYF. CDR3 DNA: TGTGCCAGCAGTTTAAGCCTCGGGGGCCCGAGCATCTACGAGCAGTACTTC. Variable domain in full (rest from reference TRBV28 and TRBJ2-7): DVKVTQSSRYLVKRTGEKVFLECVQDMDHENMFWYRQDPGLGLRLIYFSYDVKMKEKGDIPEGYSVSREKKERFSLILESASTNQTSMYLCASSLSLGGPSIYEQYFGPGTRLTVT.

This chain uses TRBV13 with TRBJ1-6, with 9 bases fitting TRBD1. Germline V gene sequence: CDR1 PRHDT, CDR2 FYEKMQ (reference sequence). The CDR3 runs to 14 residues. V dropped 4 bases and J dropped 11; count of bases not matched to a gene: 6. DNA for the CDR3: TGTGCCAGCAGCTCGGGACAGGGTAAGACACCCCTCCACTTT. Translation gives CASSSGQGKTPLHF.

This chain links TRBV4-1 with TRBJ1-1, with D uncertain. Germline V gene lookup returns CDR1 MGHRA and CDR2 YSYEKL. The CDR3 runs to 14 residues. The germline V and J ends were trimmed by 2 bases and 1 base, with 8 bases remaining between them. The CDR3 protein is CASSQPGGNTEAFF. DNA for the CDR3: TGCGCCAGCAGCCAACCCGGCGGGAACACTGAAGCTTTCTTT.